This entry describes one T cell receptor (beta chain). The sample belongs to a study of blood T cell repertoires in COVID-19. Sequencing used immunoSEQ multiplex PCR; TCRdb keeps in-frame clones, though not all of them. The sample has roughly 300,000 clones; roughly 90% are singletons. Germline V lookup: CDR1 SGHNT, CDR2 YYREEE (reference sequence). J was trimmed by 3 bases and V by 4 bases; bases with no gene match: 5. This CDR3 comprises 16 residues. The TCR sequence derives from a man aged 18 to 30 who had recovered from COVID-19. This sequence joins TRBV5-4 and TRBJ2-3, with 13 nucleotides matching TRBD2. The sequenced sample consisted of peripheral blood. Written as DNA, the CDR3 is TGTGCCAGCAGCGTGACTAGCGGGAGGACGACAGATACGCAGTATTTT. This gives the protein CASSVTSGRTTDTQYF.